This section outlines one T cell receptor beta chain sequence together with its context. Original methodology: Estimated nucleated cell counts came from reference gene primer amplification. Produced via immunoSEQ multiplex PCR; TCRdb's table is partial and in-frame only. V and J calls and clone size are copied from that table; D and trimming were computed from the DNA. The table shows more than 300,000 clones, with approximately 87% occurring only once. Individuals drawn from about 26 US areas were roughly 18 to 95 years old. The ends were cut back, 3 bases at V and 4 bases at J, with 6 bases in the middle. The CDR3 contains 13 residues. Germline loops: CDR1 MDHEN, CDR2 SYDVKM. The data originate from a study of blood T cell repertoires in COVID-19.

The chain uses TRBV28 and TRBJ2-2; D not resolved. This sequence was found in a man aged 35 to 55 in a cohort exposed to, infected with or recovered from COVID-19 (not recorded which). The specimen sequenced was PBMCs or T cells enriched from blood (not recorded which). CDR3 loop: CASSFSGTGELFF. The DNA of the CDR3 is TGTGCCAGCAGTTTTTCGGGCACCGGGGAGCTGTTTTTT.